This record concerns one TCR beta chain sequence. Its target is not known. This record comes from a study of T cell responses to AZD1222 COVID-19 vaccine. Study overall: The analysis combined second doses at about 4 or about 12 weeks. The study's findings and limits: Baseline serostatus was positive in only a handful of AZD1222 recipients. Females outnumbered males among donors, who were mostly white British; clonal diversity was possibly underestimated. Spike-specific TCR breadth and depth rose after two AZD1222 doses.

The germline CDR1 and CDR2 sequences are SGHVS and FNYEAQ. The length of the CDR3 is 13 residues. V was pared by 1 base and J by 3 bases, with 7 bases between. Measured with immunoSEQ multiplex PCR; TCRdb has only the in-frame clones, and not every one. The repertoire holds around 180,000 clones, with around 88% as singletons. The sequence was collected from an adult in good health. This chain connects TRBV7-6 to TRBJ2-7, with a tentative D call TRBD2 (5 bases). Sequencing used peripheral blood, obtained on day 0 of AZD1222 vaccination. The CDR3 loop reads CASSLETSYEQYF. The DNA for the CDR3 is TGTGCCAGCAGCTTAGAAACTAGCTACGAGCAGTACTTC. Based on the CDR3 plus reference TRBV7-6 and TRBJ2-7, the full variable domain is GAGVSQSPRYKVTKRGQDVALRCDPISGHVSLYWYRQALGQGPEFLTYFNYEAQQDKSGLPNDRFSAERPEGSISTLTIQRTEQRDSAMYRCASSLETSYEQYFGPGTRLTVT.